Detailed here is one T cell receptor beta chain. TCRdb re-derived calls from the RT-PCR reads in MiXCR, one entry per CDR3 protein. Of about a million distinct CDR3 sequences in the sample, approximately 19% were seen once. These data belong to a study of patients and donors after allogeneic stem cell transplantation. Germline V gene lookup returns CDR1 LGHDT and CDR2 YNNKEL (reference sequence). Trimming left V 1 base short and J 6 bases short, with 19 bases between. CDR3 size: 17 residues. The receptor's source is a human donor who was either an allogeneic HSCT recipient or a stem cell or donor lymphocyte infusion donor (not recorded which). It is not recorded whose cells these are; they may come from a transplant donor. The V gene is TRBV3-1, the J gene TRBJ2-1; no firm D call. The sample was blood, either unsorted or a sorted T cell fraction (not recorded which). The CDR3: CASSQASGKYGRNEQFF. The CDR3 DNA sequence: TGTGCCAGCAGCCAAGCTTCCGGAAAGTACGGGCGCAATGAGCAGTTCTTC.